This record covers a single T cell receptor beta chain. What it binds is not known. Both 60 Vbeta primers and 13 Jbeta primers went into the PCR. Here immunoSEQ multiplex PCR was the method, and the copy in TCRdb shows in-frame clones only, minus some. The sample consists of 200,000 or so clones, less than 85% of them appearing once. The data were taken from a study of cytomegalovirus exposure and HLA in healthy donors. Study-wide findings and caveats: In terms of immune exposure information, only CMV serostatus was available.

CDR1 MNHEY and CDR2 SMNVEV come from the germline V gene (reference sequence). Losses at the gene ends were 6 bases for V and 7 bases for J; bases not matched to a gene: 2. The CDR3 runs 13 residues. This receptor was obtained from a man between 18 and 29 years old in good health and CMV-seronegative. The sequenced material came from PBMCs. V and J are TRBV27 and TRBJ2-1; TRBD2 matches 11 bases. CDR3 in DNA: TGTGCCAGCAGAACTAGCGGGAGAAATGAGCAGTTCTTC. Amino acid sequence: CASRTSGRNEQFF.